This entry lists 27 T cell receptor beta chains sequenced from one sample in a study of response to subunit inactivated influenza vaccine. TCRdb passed the RT-PCR reads through MiXCR, listing each CDR3 protein once. The data hold approximately 500,000 distinct CDR3 sequences, with 14% observed a single time. The sample here was PBMCs from blood, taken 11 to 12 days after vaccination. The receptors originated from a man in his forties or fifties who received an inactivated influenza vaccine.

The chain carries TRBV7-8 and TRBJ1-2; D possibly corresponds to TRBD1 (6 bases). CDR3 length: 16 amino acids. Germline V gene data show CDR1 as SGHVS and CDR2 as FQNEAQ. V was pared by 4 bases and J by 3 bases, with 18 bases between. As DNA, the CDR3 is TGTGCCAGCAGCTCGGGACAACGAAGGGCTCACTATGGCTACACCTTC. Residues: CASSSGQRRAHYGYTF.

This clonotype was counted ten times or more. CDR3 coding DNA: TGTGCCAGCAGTGAATTTACTCTAGCGGGAGATAATGAGCAGTTCTTC. Translation: CASSEFTLAGDNEQFF. The rearrangement links TRBV25-1 to TRBJ2-1; 10 bases align to TRBD2. Germline CDR1 is MGHDK and CDR2 is SYGVNS. Trimming cost V 1 base and J 7 bases; bases outside gene matches: 7. CDR3 length: 16 amino acids.

This chain links TRBV4-1 with TRBJ1-4, with TRBD1 matching over 9 bases. The V and J ends lost 1 base and 7 bases, in that order; junction bases with no gene match: 7. The CDR3 totals 16 residues. Germline V CDR1 and CDR2: MGHRA, YSYEKL. The CDR3 loop is CASSQVSGQGAEKLFF. The CDR3 coding sequence is TGCGCCAGCAGCCAAGTTTCGGGACAGGGAGCTGAAAAACTGTTTTTT.

This clonotype was seen a handful of times. This chain joins TRBV14 and TRBJ2-5; 7 bases match TRBD1. The germline CDR1 and CDR2 sequences are SGHDN and FVKESK. V was pared by 5 bases and J by 3 bases, with 9 bases of the junction left unmatched. The CDR3 sequence is 15 residues long. The CDR3 region is CASSKPTGLEETQYF. DNA for the CDR3: TGTGCCAGCAGCAAACCGACAGGGCTAGAAGAGACCCAGTACTTC.

This clonotype was counted a few times. The chain uses TRBV5-1 and TRBJ1-5, with D uncertain. The CDR3 is 14 residues long. Germline V gene lookup returns CDR1 SGHRS and CDR2 YFSETQ. Trimming pared 5 bases from V and 1 base from J, leaving 10 bases between. The CDR3 loop is CASRPDPSNQPQHF. The CDR3 DNA reads TGCGCCAGCAGACCGGACCCGAGCAATCAGCCCCAGCATTTT. Filled out from reference TRBV5-1 and TRBJ1-5, the complete variable domain reads KAGVTQTPRYLIKTRGQQVTLSCSPISGHRSVSWYQQTPGQGLQFLFEYFSETQRNKGNFPGRFSGRQFSNSRSEMNVSTLELGDSALYLCASRPDPSNQPQHFGDGTRLSIL.

The CDR3 is CASSLNDQADTQYF. DNA for the CDR3: TGCGCCAGCAGCTTGAACGATCAAGCGGATACGCAGTATTTT. V gene TRBV5-1 combines with J gene TRBJ2-3; D call uncertain. The V and J ends lost 1 base and 6 bases respectively, with 12 bases between them. CDR1 is SGHRS and CDR2 is YFSETQ in the germline V gene. CDR3 length: 14 residues.

The chain links TRBV20-1 to TRBJ1-2; a weak D match, TRBD1 (6 bases). The CDR3 runs to 13 residues. The V end lost 5 bases, the J end lost 4 bases, and 14 bases lay between the germline ends. The germline V gene encodes CDR1 DFQATT and CDR2 SNEGSKA (reference sequence). The CDR3 DNA reads TGCAGTGCTGAGGACAGAAAGGTCTATGGCTACACCTTC. This codes for CSAEDRKVYGYTF.

This clonotype was observed many times. The chain uses TRBV6-6 and TRBJ2-2, with 8 bases that match TRBD1. The J segment lost 7 bases and the V segment lost 6 bases, leaving 7 bases of the junction unmatched. The CDR3 covers 14 residues. CDR1 MNHNY and CDR2 SVGAGI come from the germline V gene (reference sequence). Here the CDR3 DNA reads TGTGCCAGCAGGCAGGGGGCGGAAAGCGGGGAGCTGTTTTTT. Its translation: CASRQGAESGELFF.

The chain uses TRBV7-3 and TRBJ2-6, with unresolved D. Germline V gene lookup returns CDR1 SGHTA and CDR2 FQGTGA. The V end lost 1 base, the J end lost 2 bases, and 21 bases lay between the germline ends. This CDR3 region has 20 residues. This CDR3 reads CASSLSWLLDYSPGANVLTF. In DNA, the CDR3 is TGTGCCAGCAGCTTAAGCTGGCTTCTAGATTACTCTCCTGGGGCCAACGTCCTGACTTTC.

CDR3 nucleotides: TGCAGTGCTAGCAGGACCGGCGGGGAGCTGTTTTTT. Translated, it gives CSASRTGGELFF. V is TRBV20-1 and J is TRBJ2-2; D uncertain. CDR1 and CDR2 from the germline V gene are DFQATT and SNEGSKA (reference sequence). The CDR3 has 12 residues. Trimming removed 3 bases from V and 7 bases from J, with 9 bases in between.

This clonotype has a count of ten or more. The V and J genes are TRBV7-2 and TRBJ1-1; 7 bases agree with TRBD1. V trimming: 5 bases; J trimming: 4 bases; junction bases outside the gene matches: 4. In germline, CDR1 is SGHTA, CDR2 FQGNSA. There are 13 residues in the CDR3. The CDR3 reads CASSATGTTEAFF. The CDR3 DNA follows: TGTGCCAGCAGCGCGACAGGGACCACTGAAGCTTTCTTT.

This clonotype was counted a few times. V is TRBV12-3 or TRBV12-4 and J is TRBJ2-2, with D possibly being TRBD2 (6 bases). V was shortened by 6 bases and J by 7 bases, with 18 bases between the two germline ends. The CDR3 has 15 amino acids. CDR3 coding DNA: TGTGCCAGCAGCCCCCAGCGGGCCGCCTTCGGGGAGCTGTTTTTT. It yields the protein CASSPQRAAFGELFF.

The chain combines TRBV7-2 with TRBJ1-6; D is unclear. The CDR3 spans 15 residues. Germline V gene sequence: CDR1 SGHTA, CDR2 FQGNSA. V lost 10 bases to trimming and J lost 9 bases, with 22 bases between them. The CDR3 DNA is TGTGCCACCACAAAGGCTGGAGAAGTAGGTTCACCCCTCCACTTT. It codes for CATTKAGEVGSPLHF.

This clonotype was counted only a few times. The chain links TRBV19 to TRBJ2-7; maybe TRBD2 (6 bases). The CDR3 has 12 amino acids. Germline V CDR1 and CDR2: LNHDA, SQIVND (reference sequence). V lost 3 bases and J 5 bases, leaving 8 bases between the germline ends. CDR3 region: CASSIGGNEQYF. CDR3 bases: TGTGCCAGTAGTATTGGGGGGAACGAGCAGTACTTC.

The chain carries TRBV6-1 and TRBJ2-5; D is unresolved. Per germline, CDR1 MNHNS and CDR2 SASEGT. The V end lost 2 bases, the J end lost 3 bases, and 10 bases lay between the germline ends. The CDR3 length is 14 residues. CDR3 sequence: CASSETTVKETQYF. In nucleotides, the CDR3 is TGTGCCAGCAGTGAAACTACAGTAAAAGAGACCCAGTACTTC.

The chain carries TRBV7-2 and TRBJ2-7; D unresolved. CDR3 length: 17 residues. Germline V gives CDR1 SGHTA, CDR2 FQGNSA. The V end was cut by 5 bases, the J end by 0 bases, with 20 bases between. This CDR3 reads CASSLFPVSLSSYEQYF. DNA for the CDR3: TGTGCCAGCAGCCTCTTCCCGGTGAGCCTCAGCTCCTACGAGCAGTACTTC.

The chain uses TRBV12-3 or TRBV12-4 and TRBJ2-5, with TRBD2 identical over 13 bases. The CDR3 sequence is 16 residues long. V dropped 6 bases and J dropped 2; count of bases not matched to a gene: 6. The CDR3 is CASSSGLAGVQETQYF. The CDR3, as DNA: TGTGCCAGCAGCTCTGGACTAGCGGGGGTTCAAGAGACCCAGTACTTC.

A few counts support this clonotype. The chain carries TRBV4-1 and TRBJ2-5, with 8 bases identical to TRBD1. Germline V gene data show CDR1 as MGHRA and CDR2 as YSYEKL. The CDR3 is made up of 16 amino acids. J was trimmed by 4 bases and V by 1 base; bases with no gene match: 8. The CDR3 sequence: CASSQGNPGGRETQYF. In DNA, the CDR3 is TGCGCCAGCAGCCAAGGCAATCCAGGGGGCCGAGAGACCCAGTACTTC.

The V and J genes are TRBV20-1 and TRBJ1-1; D remains ambiguous. Per germline, CDR1 DFQATT and CDR2 SNEGSKA (reference sequence). V lost 2 bases to trimming and J lost 5 bases, with 6 bases between them. The CDR3 is 11 residues long. The CDR3 DNA is TGCAGTGCTAGAAAAGGGACTGAAGCTTTCTTT. Translation gives CSARKGTEAFF.

This clonotype was counted many times. This rearrangement joins TRBV11-2 to TRBJ2-5, with TRBD2 identical over 7 bases. Germline CDR1 reads SGHAT; CDR2 reads FQNNGV. The CDR3 sequence is 21 residues long. V was clipped by 0 bases and J by 1 base; unmatched bases: 20. The DNA for the CDR3 is TGTGCCAGCAGCTTAGAACCGAATGGGGCGGGAGTATTAGGGTTCCAAGAGACCCAGTACTTC. Translating it yields CASSLEPNGAGVLGFQETQYF.

The rearrangement uses TRBV27 and TRBJ2-7; 11 bases are a match to TRBD2. Germline V gives CDR1 MNHEY, CDR2 SMNVEV (reference sequence). Losses at the gene ends were 4 bases for V and 4 bases for J; bases not matched to a gene: 15. The CDR3 spans 18 residues. Here the CDR3 DNA reads TGTGCCAGCAGTTCTAATCCCCTGGGACTAGCGGAAACGTACGAGCAGTACTTC. This translates into CASSSNPLGLAETYEQYF.

This clonotype turned up a few times. The chain couples TRBV7-9 to TRBJ2-1; 8 bases line up with TRBD2. V dropped 6 bases and J dropped 8; count of bases not matched to a gene: 12. The CDR3 extends over 15 amino acids. Germline values: CDR1 SEHNR, CDR2 FQNEAQ (reference sequence). The CDR3 protein is CASSKTSGGPHEQFF. In DNA, the CDR3 is TGTGCCAGCAGTAAAACTAGCGGAGGGCCACATGAGCAGTTCTTC.

The chain couples TRBV20-1 to TRBJ1-3, with D hard to call. Per germline, CDR1 DFQATT and CDR2 SNEGSKA (reference sequence). The V and J ends lost 0 bases and 4 bases respectively, with 10 bases between them. There are 14 residues in the CDR3. In DNA form, the CDR3 reads TGCAGTGCTAGAGATCTGACCAAAGGAAACACCATATATTTT. Protein: CSARDLTKGNTIYF.

This clonotype was found a few times. The chain combines TRBV28 with TRBJ1-1; D unresolved. CDR1 and CDR2 (germline): MDHEN, SYDVKM. V was trimmed by 6 bases and J by 5 bases, leaving 13 bases between them. CDR3 length: 13 residues. The CDR3 sequence: CASRLGSETEAFF. As DNA, the CDR3 is TGTGCCAGCAGGTTGGGGAGTGAGACTGAAGCTTTCTTT.

This clonotype was observed a few times. This chain links TRBV28 with TRBJ2-2; D unclear. CDR1 and CDR2 from the germline V gene are MDHEN and SYDVKM. Trimming stripped 2 bases from V and 6 bases from J, with 10 bases between. This CDR3 spans 14 amino acids. CDR3: CASSLTRLSGELFF. CDR3 nucleotides: TGTGCCAGCAGTTTAACCCGGTTGTCCGGGGAGCTGTTTTTT.

This chain links TRBV11-2 with TRBJ2-7; no clear D. The germline V gene has CDR1 SGHAT and CDR2 FQNNGV. The V and J ends lost 1 base and 2 bases respectively, with 9 bases between them. The CDR3 runs to 14 residues. CDR3 in amino acids: CASSLARTPYEQYF. CDR3 DNA sequence: TGTGCCAGCAGCTTAGCCAGGACCCCCTACGAGCAGTACTTC. The full variable domain, with the rest looked up from reference TRBV11-2 and TRBJ2-7, is EAGVAQSPRYKIIEKRQSVAFWCNPISGHATLYWYQQILGQGPKLLIQFQNNGVVDDSQLPKDRFSAERLKGVDSTLKIQPAKLEDSAVYLCASSLARTPYEQYFGPGTRLTVT.

The chain carries TRBV24-1 and TRBJ1-2, with D maybe TRBD1 (5 bases). The CDR3 has 11 amino acids. V was shortened by 5 bases and J by 5 bases, with 5 bases between the two germline ends. Per the germline V gene, CDR1 is KGHDR and CDR2 is SFDVKD. CDR3 nucleotide sequence: TGTGCCACCAGTGGGGGGTATGGCTACACCTTC. Encoded protein: CATSGGYGYTF.